The 23 T cell receptor beta chains listed next were all sequenced from one sample in a study of T cells in tuberculosis. Clones were read by immunoSEQ multiplex PCR, and TCRdb kept only the in-frame ones, dropping some. The table records around 39,000 clones, about 94% of them present only once. Source material: PBMCs. The receptors shown here come from a donor aged 10-35 years with latent tuberculosis or without tuberculosis infection.

The genes are TRBV29-1 and TRBJ2-7; TRBD2 matches 12 bases. Losses at the gene ends were 6 bases for V and 2 bases for J; bases not matched to a gene: 5. This CDR3 has 14 amino acids. Germline CDR1 reads SQVTM; CDR2 reads ANQGSEA. Written as DNA, the CDR3 is TGCAGCGTAGACGGGACTAGCGGGCCCTACGAGCAGTACTTC. As protein: CSVDGTSGPYEQYF.

The chain links TRBV4-3 to TRBJ1-2; no clear D gene. This CDR3 is 15 amino acids long. V lost 4 bases, J lost 4 bases, and 16 bases lay in between. Germline V lookup: CDR1 LGHNA, CDR2 YSLEER. The CDR3 nucleotides read TGCGCCAGCAGCCCTACGAGTCCTCGGAGCTATGGCTACACCTTC. This gives the protein CASSPTSPRSYGYTF.

As regards this clone: A junction boundary mismatches the germline segment, possibly from a read error. The rearrangement uses TRBV20-1 and TRBJ2-2, with D tentatively TRBD2 (5 bases). The CDR3 is made up of 11 amino acids. Germline V gene data show CDR1 as DFQATT and CDR2 as SNEGSKA (reference sequence). The CDR3 bases are TGCAGTGCTGGAGAGGCTCGGGGGCTGTTTTTT. Its translation: CSAGEARGLFF.

This chain connects TRBV9 to TRBJ1-2; possibly TRBD1 for D (5 bases). The V end was cut by 4 bases, the J end by 4 bases, with 26 bases between. Germline CDR1 SGDLS, CDR2 YYNGEE. The CDR3 spans 18 residues. The chain's CDR3 is CASSTPAPGKSITYGYTF. In nucleotides, the CDR3 is TGTGCCAGCAGCACCCCCGCCCCAGGGAAGAGTATAACCTATGGCTACACCTTC.

The rearrangement joins TRBV30 to TRBJ1-2; possibly TRBD1 for D (5 bases). The V and J ends lost 8 bases and 8 bases respectively, with 18 bases between them. CDR1 is GTSNPN and CDR2 is SVGIG in the germline V gene (reference sequence). The CDR3 runs to 12 residues. CDR3 bases: TGTGCCCTTCATACGGGGGGGGTAGGCTACACCTTC. It yields the protein CALHTGGVGYTF.

V gene TRBV19 combines with J gene TRBJ2-3; D uncertain. The V gene lost 4 bases and the J gene lost 2 bases, with 10 bases spanning the gap. The CDR3 length is 14 residues. Germline CDR1 LNHDA, CDR2 SQIVND (reference sequence). The CDR3 region is CASSSGAATDTQYF. The DNA for the CDR3 is TGTGCCAGTAGTAGCGGCGCAGCCACAGATACGCAGTATTTT.

The chain joins TRBV5-6 to TRBJ2-7; D possibly corresponds to TRBD1 (6 bases). V dropped 4 bases and J dropped 4 bases, with 9 bases sitting between them. The CDR3 contains 12 residues. Germline V CDR1 and CDR2: SGHDT, YYEEEE. Here the CDR3 DNA reads TGTGCCAGCAGCGACGGACAGTACGAGCAGTACTTC. This codes for CASSDGQYEQYF.

The chain couples TRBV11-3 to TRBJ2-2; TRBD2 matches at 8 bases. J was trimmed by 7 bases and V by 5 bases; bases with no gene match: 6. The CDR3 has 14 residues. Germline CDR1 SGHNT, CDR2 YENEEA. CDR3 loop: CASSPRTSLGELFF. DNA of the CDR3: TGTGCCAGCAGCCCCCGGACTAGCCTCGGGGAGCTGTTTTTT.

The rearrangement joins TRBV29-1 to TRBJ1-2; D is unclear. CDR1 is SQVTM and CDR2 is ANQGSEA in the germline V gene. V was cut by 6 bases and J by 8 bases, with 22 bases left in between. The CDR3 runs 14 residues. This CDR3 is CSVLSGVSTGGYTF. CDR3 nucleotide sequence: TGCAGCGTCCTCTCCGGGGTGTCCACGGGGGGCTACACCTTC.

V and J are TRBV15 and TRBJ2-7, with 8 nucleotides matching TRBD1. Germline CDR1 is LNHNV and CDR2 is YYDKDF (reference sequence). The CDR3 spans 15 residues. V shed 3 bases and J 3 bases; nucleotides not matched to a gene: 7. The CDR3 DNA is TGTGCCACCAGCAGCTATCAGGACAGGGTCTACGAGCAGTACTTC. It yields the protein CATSSYQDRVYEQYF.

The V call is TRBV29-1, the J call TRBJ2-1; D may be TRBD2 (6 bases). This CDR3 spans 15 amino acids. V shed 6 bases and J shed 3 bases, with 18 bases lying between them. Per the germline V gene, CDR1 is SQVTM and CDR2 is ANQGSEA. CDR3 amino acids: CSVEVGTFLYNEQFF. In DNA, the CDR3 is TGCAGCGTGGAGGTTGGGACTTTCCTCTACAATGAGCAGTTCTTC.

This chain uses TRBV5-1 with TRBJ2-7; TRBD1 might be the D (6 bases). V gave up 2 bases and J gave up 5 bases, with 17 bases separating them. CDR3 length: 15 amino acids. Germline CDR1 is SGHRS and CDR2 is YFSETQ. CDR3 coding DNA: TGCGCCAGCAGCTTTTATGGTGCAGGGGTGGACGAGCAGTACTTC. Residues: CASSFYGAGVDEQYF.

The genes are TRBV19 and TRBJ1-2; TRBD1 might be the D (5 bases). Germline V gives CDR1 LNHDA, CDR2 SQIVND (reference sequence). The V end lost 7 bases, the J end lost 0 bases, and 15 bases lay between the germline ends. The CDR3 covers 15 residues. The CDR3 spells CASTINPTANYGYTF. CDR3 coding DNA: TGTGCCAGTACCATAAACCCGACAGCTAACTATGGCTACACCTTC. Variable domain in full (rest from reference TRBV19 and TRBJ1-2): DGGITQSPKYLFRKEGQNVTLSCEQNLNHDAMYWYRQDPGQGLRLIYYSQIVNDFQKGDIAEGYSVSREKKESFPLTVTSAQKNPTAFYLCASTINPTANYGYTFGSGTRLTVV.

The chain combines TRBV29-1 with TRBJ1-2; the match to TRBD1 covers 10 bases. This CDR3 has 14 residues. Trimming removed 6 bases from V and 6 bases from J; junction bases left unmatched: 10. Germline V gene data show CDR1 as SQVTM and CDR2 as ANQGSEA. The CDR3 here is CSVAGTGERDGYTF. CDR3 DNA sequence: TGCAGCGTGGCCGGGACAGGGGAGCGCGATGGCTACACCTTC.

The J gene is TRBJ2-1, the V gene TRBV5-6, with 12 nucleotides matching TRBD2. The CDR3 is made up of 19 amino acids. The V segment lost 4 bases and the J segment 7 bases; nucleotides outside the gene matches: 18. Germline values: CDR1 SGHDT, CDR2 YYEEEE. The CDR3 loop reads CASSPRRASGGAFENEQFF. The DNA for the CDR3 is TGTGCCAGCAGCCCGAGAAGGGCTAGCGGGGGGGCATTTGAAAATGAGCAGTTCTTC.

The CDR3 spells CASSEVGGGAYNEQFF. In DNA, the CDR3 is TGTGCCAGCAGTGAAGTTGGTGGGGGGGCCTACAATGAGCAGTTCTTC. This chain links TRBV6-1 with TRBJ2-1; 7 bases are shared with TRBD2. V shed 1 base and J 2 bases; nucleotides not matched to a gene: 5. The CDR3 loop spans 16 amino acids. The V gene's germline CDR1 is MNHNS and CDR2 SASEGT.

The chain joins TRBV7-2 to TRBJ2-2; TRBD2 is a possible D gene (5 bases). V gave up 5 bases and J gave up 6 bases, with 16 bases separating them. Germline assignment: CDR1 SGHTA and CDR2 FQGNSA. CDR3 length: 15 amino acids. The CDR3 nucleotides read TGTGCCAGCAGCCGCGAGACTACTTTTCCCGGGGAGCTGTTTTTT. Translation: CASSRETTFPGELFF.

The chain combines TRBV27 with TRBJ2-1, with 11 bases fitting TRBD2. Trimming cost V 9 bases and J 1 base; bases outside gene matches: 5. This CDR3 has 15 amino acids. The V gene's germline CDR1 is MNHEY and CDR2 SMNVEV (reference sequence). CDR3 bases: TGTGCCAGTAATAGCGGGGGGGCGTCCTACAATGAGCAGTTCTTC. Its protein is CASNSGGASYNEQFF.

The chain has TRBV9 and TRBJ1-2; possibly TRBD1 for D (6 bases). The CDR3 is 15 residues long. Germline CDR1 reads SGDLS; CDR2 reads YYNGEE. Deletions cut 3 bases from V and 4 bases from J, with 16 bases between. The CDR3 loop is CASSDGGQHFYGYTF. CDR3 bases: TGTGCCAGCAGCGATGGGGGACAACATTTCTATGGCTACACCTTC.

V and J are TRBV10-3 and TRBJ2-3, with 11 bases matching TRBD2. CDR3 size: 17 residues. Germline trimming cut 3 bases from V and 8 bases from J; bases unmatched to any gene: 13. Germline assignment: CDR1 ENHRY and CDR2 SYGVKD. The CDR3: CAISENVGTSGGGTQYF. The DNA of the CDR3 is TGTGCCATCAGTGAAAACGTTGGGACTAGCGGAGGGGGTACGCAGTATTTT.

The chain has TRBV6-5 and TRBJ2-4; D is perhaps TRBD2 (6 bases). The germline gives CDR1 MNHEY, CDR2 SVGAGI. The CDR3 has 14 amino acids. V dropped 6 bases and J dropped 4 bases, with 13 bases sitting between them. CDR3 DNA sequence: TGTGCCAGCAGCTCCCCTGGGGGGAAAAACATTCAGTACTTC. It specifies CASSSPGGKNIQYF.

J is TRBJ2-7 and V is TRBV7-9, with D perhaps matching TRBD2 (5 bases). This CDR3 contains 16 residues. Trimming left V 5 bases short and J 4 bases short, with 21 bases between. The germline gives CDR1 SEHNR, CDR2 FQNEAQ (reference sequence). The CDR3 protein is CASSPGGRTGRYEQYF. As DNA, the CDR3 is TGTGCCAGCAGCCCCGGCGGGCGGACCGGACGGTACGAGCAGTACTTC.

The V call is TRBV5-6, the J call TRBJ2-2; the D gene is possibly TRBD1 (5 bases). V gave up 3 bases and J gave up 8 bases, with 11 bases separating them. CDR1 is SGHDT, CDR2 YYEEEE, per germline. This CDR3 is built from 13 residues. CDR3 region: CASSWGPRGELFF. The CDR3 nucleotides read TGTGCCAGCAGCTGGGGCCCAAGGGGGGAGCTGTTTTTT.